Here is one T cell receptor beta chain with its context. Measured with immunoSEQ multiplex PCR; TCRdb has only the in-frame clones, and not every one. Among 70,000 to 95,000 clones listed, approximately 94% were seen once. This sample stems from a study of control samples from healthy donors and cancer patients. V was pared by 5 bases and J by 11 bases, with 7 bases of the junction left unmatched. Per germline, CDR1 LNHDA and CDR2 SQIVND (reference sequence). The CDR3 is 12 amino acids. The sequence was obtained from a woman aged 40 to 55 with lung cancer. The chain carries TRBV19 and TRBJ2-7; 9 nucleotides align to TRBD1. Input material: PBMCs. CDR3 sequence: CASSPGTGIKYF. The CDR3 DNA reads TGTGCCAGTAGTCCCGGGACAGGGATTAAGTACTTC.